The sequence of this T cell receptor beta chain was determined in a study of blood T cells in healthy people across ages. Extraction of total RNA produced a minimum of 5 micrograms from each sample. The second PCR ran about 6 to 11 cycles with a sample-barcoded 5' primer and J-beta primers. A single record per CDR3 protein comes from TCRdb applying MiXCR to the 5' RACE reads. The sample lists about 940,000 distinct CDR3 sequences, under 50% seen once, with 10% to 15% in the top ten. Material for sequencing was blood. The TCR originated in a man aged 25 to 45 in good health.

This CDR3 reads CASRADRNTGELFF. DNA of the CDR3: TGTGCCAGCAGGGCTGACAGGAACACCGGGGAGCTGTTTTTT. The chain links TRBV7-3 to TRBJ2-2, with D perhaps TRBD1 (5 bases). Germline CDR1 is SGHTA and CDR2 is FQGTGA. The V and J ends lost 6 bases and 1 base respectively, with 9 bases between them. The CDR3 contains 14 residues.